The entry below gives a single T cell receptor (beta chain) sequence along with its context. The antigen remains undetermined. Treatment described: roughly 18 received Ad26.COV2.S at low or high dose, single or two shots; several received placebo; per-sample allocation not given. On day 63 after the first injection, vaccine and placebo recipients gave samples. The data were produced by immunoSEQ multiplex PCR, yet TCRdb's version contains in-frame clones alone and is incomplete. The sample has roughly 420,000 clones; roughly nine tenths are singletons. CDR1 GTSNPN and CDR2 SVGIG come from the germline V gene (reference sequence). This CDR3 is 11 amino acids long. Trimming took 8 bases from V and 5 from J, leaving 12 bases between them. This specimen belongs to a study of Ad26.COV2.S vaccination and SARS-CoV-2 variants. As for the study in general: Donor had been placed in the Ad26.COV2.S arm of the COV1001 trial. General study results and limits: After vaccination, reports described spike-specific CD8+ and CD4+ T cell responses as showing substantial breadth.

The chain has TRBV30 and TRBJ1-2; perhaps TRBD1 as D (6 bases). The sequenced sample was peripheral blood, obtained in a trial of Ad26.COV2.S vaccine versus placebo. The source of this sequence is a person between 18 and 65 years old who received the Ad26.COV2.S COVID-19 vaccine or a placebo. The CDR3 region is CAGGGAYGYTF. CDR3 nucleotides: TGTGCCGGCGGGGGGGCTTATGGCTACACCTTC. Based on the CDR3 plus reference TRBV30 and TRBJ1-2, the full variable domain is SQTIHQWPATLVQPVGSPLSLECTVEGTSNPNLYWYRQAAGRGLQLLFYSVGIGQISSEVPQNLSASRPQDRQFILSSKKLLLSDSGFYLCAGGGAYGYTFGSGTRLTVV.